The clone carrying this T cell receptor (beta chain) was found many times. V was clipped by 1 base and J by 1 base; unmatched bases: 9. The CDR3 consists of 19 residues. Germline V gene lookup returns CDR1 LGHNA and CDR2 YSLEER. These data come from a study of T cells after yellow fever vaccination. TCRdb passed the 5' RACE reads through MiXCR, listing each CDR3 protein once. Of roughly 340,000 distinct CDR3 sequences detected, 8.5% to 9% appear once; the ten largest clones hold more than 15%. This sample comprised PBMCs, obtained on the day of the first yellow fever vaccination. The clonotype originates from a man younger than 35 who received the YFV17D yellow fever vaccine. The V and J genes are TRBV4-3 and TRBJ2-3; 12 nucleotides line up with TRBD2. CDR3 DNA sequence: TGCGCCAGCAGCCAAGCGTTGACTAGCGGGGGCCTCGGCACAGATACGCAGTATTTT. Translation gives CASSQALTSGGLGTDTQYF.